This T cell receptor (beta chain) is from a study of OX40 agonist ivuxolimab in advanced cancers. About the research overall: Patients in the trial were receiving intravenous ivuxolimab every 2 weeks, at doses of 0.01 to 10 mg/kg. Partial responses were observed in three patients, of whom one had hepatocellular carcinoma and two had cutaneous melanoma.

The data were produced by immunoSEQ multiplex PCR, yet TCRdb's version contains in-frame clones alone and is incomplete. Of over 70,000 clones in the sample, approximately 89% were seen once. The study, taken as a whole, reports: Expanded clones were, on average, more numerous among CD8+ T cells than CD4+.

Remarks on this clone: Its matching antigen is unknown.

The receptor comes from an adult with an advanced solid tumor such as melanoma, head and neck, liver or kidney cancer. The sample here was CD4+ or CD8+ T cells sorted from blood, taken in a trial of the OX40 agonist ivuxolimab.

The chain's CDR3 is CASSLRPGPAYEQYF. The CDR3 DNA reads TGTGCCAGCAGCTTGAGACCGGGACCAGCCTACGAGCAGTACTTC. This chain joins TRBV7-8 and TRBJ2-7, with D perhaps assigned TRBD1 or TRBD2 (5 bases each). The CDR3 runs 15 residues. CDR1 is SGHVS, CDR2 FQNEAQ, per germline. V was pared by 3 bases and J by 2 bases, with 14 bases between.